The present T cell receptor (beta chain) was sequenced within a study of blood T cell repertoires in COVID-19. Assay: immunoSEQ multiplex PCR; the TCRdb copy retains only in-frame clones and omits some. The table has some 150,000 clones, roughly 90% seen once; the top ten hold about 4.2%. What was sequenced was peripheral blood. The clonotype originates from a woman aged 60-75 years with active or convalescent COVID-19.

The CDR3 DNA reads as TGTGCCAGCCGGACAGACTCTGGGGCCAACGTCCTGACTTTC. Translated, it gives CASRTDSGANVLTF. The V gene is TRBV5-4, the J gene TRBJ2-6; perhaps TRBD1 as D (6 bases). Germline CDR1 is SGHNT and CDR2 is YYREEE (reference sequence). This CDR3 has 14 amino acids. V was shortened by 7 bases and J by 0 bases, with 8 bases between the two germline ends.